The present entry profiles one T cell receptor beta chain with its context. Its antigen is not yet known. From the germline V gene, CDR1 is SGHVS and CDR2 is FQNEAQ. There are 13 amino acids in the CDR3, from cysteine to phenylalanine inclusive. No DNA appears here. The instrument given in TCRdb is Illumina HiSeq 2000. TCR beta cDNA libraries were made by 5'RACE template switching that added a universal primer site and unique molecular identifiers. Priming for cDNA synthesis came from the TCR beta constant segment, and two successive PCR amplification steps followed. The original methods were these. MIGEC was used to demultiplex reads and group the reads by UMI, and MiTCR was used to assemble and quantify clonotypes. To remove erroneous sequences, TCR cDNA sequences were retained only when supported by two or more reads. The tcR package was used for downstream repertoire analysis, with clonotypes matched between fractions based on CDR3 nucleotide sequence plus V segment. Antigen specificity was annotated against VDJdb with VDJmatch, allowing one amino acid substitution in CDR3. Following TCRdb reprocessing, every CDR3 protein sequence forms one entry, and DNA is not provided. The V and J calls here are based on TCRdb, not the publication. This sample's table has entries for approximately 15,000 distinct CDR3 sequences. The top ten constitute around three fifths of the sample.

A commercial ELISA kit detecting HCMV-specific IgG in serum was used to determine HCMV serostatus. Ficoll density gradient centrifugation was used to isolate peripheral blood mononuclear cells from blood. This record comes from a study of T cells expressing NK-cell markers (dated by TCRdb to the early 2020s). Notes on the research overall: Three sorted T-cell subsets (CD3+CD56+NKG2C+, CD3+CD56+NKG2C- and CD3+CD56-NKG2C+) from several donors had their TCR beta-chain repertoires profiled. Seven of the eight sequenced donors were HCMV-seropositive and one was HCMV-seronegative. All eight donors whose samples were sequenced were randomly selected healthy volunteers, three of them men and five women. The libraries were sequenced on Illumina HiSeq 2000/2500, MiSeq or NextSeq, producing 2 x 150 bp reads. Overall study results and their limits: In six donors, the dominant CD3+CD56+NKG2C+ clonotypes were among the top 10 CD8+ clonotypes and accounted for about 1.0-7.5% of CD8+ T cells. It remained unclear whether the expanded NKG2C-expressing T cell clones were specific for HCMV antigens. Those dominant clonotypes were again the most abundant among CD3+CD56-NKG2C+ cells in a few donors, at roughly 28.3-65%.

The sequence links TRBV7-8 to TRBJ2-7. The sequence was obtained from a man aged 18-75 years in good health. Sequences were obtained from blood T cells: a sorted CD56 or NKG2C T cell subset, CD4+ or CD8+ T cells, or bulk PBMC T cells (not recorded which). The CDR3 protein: CASSLVSIYEQYF.